The clone carrying this TCR beta chain showed up many times. Trimming pared 8 bases from V and 2 bases from J, leaving 7 bases between. CDR3 length: 13 amino acids. Germline loops: CDR1 LNHDA, CDR2 SQIVND (reference sequence). Both RNA and DNA were isolated together from about 20-30 mg of bulk tissue that had not been sorted. The data originate from a study of tumor-infiltrating lymphocytes in primary liver carcinoma. Study-wide context: Both sexes were represented among patients, who were 30 to 69 years old.

Production of TCR beta cDNA used approximately 480 ng total RNA together with a constant-region primer. Slightly modified ARM-PCR served as the procedure for the TCR beta libraries. These libraries came from three rounds of nested multiplex PCR. Both of the initial two PCR rounds ran for 10 cycles and employed TRBV1-TRBV30 forward primers alongside a C-beta reverse primer. Using its own MiXCR run on the multiplex PCR reads, TCRdb lists one record per CDR3 protein. The sample includes 50,000 to 60,000 distinct CDR3 sequences, around 77% of them seen just once. The sequence was collected from a man in his forties with primary liver carcinoma and hepatitis B virus infection. The V gene is TRBV19, the J gene TRBJ1-6; D is unresolved. What was sequenced was liver tumor tissue from sampling region 5. As for subset: tumor region T5, tumor centre. CDR3 in amino acids: CASGGPYNSPLHF. The DNA of the CDR3 is TGTGCCAGTGGCGGGCCCTATAATTCACCCCTCCACTTT.